The 24 T cell receptor beta chains reported below all come from one sample, sequenced in a study of cytomegalovirus exposure and HLA in healthy donors. Measured with immunoSEQ multiplex PCR; TCRdb has only the in-frame clones, and not every one. The data hold 73,000 or so clones, with just under 95% observed a single time. The sequencing sample was made of PBMCs. The receptors were gathered from a woman younger than 35 in good health and CMV-seropositive.

The chain combines TRBV6-1 with TRBJ1-3; 10 bases line up with TRBD1. CDR1 and CDR2 (germline): MNHNS, SASEGT. The CDR3 contains 15 residues. J lost 2 bases, V lost 5 bases, and 3 bases had no gene match. CDR3: CASSQDRGTGNTIYF. In nucleotides, the CDR3 is TGTGCCAGCAGTCAGGACAGGGGGACTGGAAACACCATATATTTT.

The chain links TRBV5-6 to TRBJ2-1, with 8 bases that match TRBD2. The CDR3 is 15 residues long. The germline CDR1 and CDR2 sequences are SGHDT and YYEEEE. The V segment lost 2 bases and the J segment 5 bases; nucleotides outside the gene matches: 6. CDR3 region: CASSLRLAGNNEQFF. CDR3 in DNA: TGTGCCAGCAGCTTAAGGCTAGCGGGCAACAATGAGCAGTTCTTC.

J is TRBJ2-6 and V is TRBV27; 9 bases match TRBD1. Per the germline V gene, CDR1 is MNHEY and CDR2 is SMNVEV (reference sequence). V lost 5 bases, J lost 1 base, and 6 bases stayed unmatched. The CDR3 spans 17 residues. In DNA form, the CDR3 reads TGTGCCAGCAGTACACAGGGGGCGAGGTCTGGGGCCAACGTCCTGACTTTC. Protein sequence: CASSTQGARSGANVLTF.

V usage is TRBV5-4 and J usage is TRBJ1-1; D unclear. This CDR3 has 12 amino acids. Germline V CDR1 and CDR2: SGHNT, YYREEE (reference sequence). Trimming took off 3 bases at V and 11 bases at J, with 14 bases between the two ends. For the CDR3, the DNA is TGTGCCAGCAGCTCATGGACCGGGAGCGCTTTCTTT. Translating gives CASSSWTGSAFF.

This chain links TRBV18 with TRBJ2-7, with D perhaps TRBD2 (6 bases). The CDR3 sequence is 16 residues long. Trimming took 1 base from V and 3 from J, leaving 16 bases between them. Germline-derived CDR1 and CDR2 are KGHSH and LQKENI. CDR3 nucleotide sequence: TGTGCCAGCTCACCACTGAGTAGGGGAGGCCACTACGAGCAGTACTTC. It codes for CASSPLSRGGHYEQYF.

The V call is TRBV20-1, the J call TRBJ2-7, with D perhaps TRBD1 (6 bases). Trimming took 6 bases from V and 3 from J, leaving 9 bases between them. Germline CDR1 reads DFQATT; CDR2 reads SNEGSKA (reference sequence). This CDR3 comprises 11 residues. CDR3 DNA: TGCAGTGCCTGGGACAACTACGAGCAGTACTTC. This sequence encodes CSAWDNYEQYF.

The chain recombines TRBV7-8 with TRBJ1-2, with a tentative D call TRBD1 (5 bases). The germline CDR1 and CDR2 sequences are SGHVS and FQNEAQ. The CDR3 extends over 13 amino acids. V was cut by 0 bases and J by 8 bases, with 10 bases left in between. This chain's CDR3 is CASSLAGDPGYTF. The CDR3 nucleotides read TGTGCCAGCAGCTTAGCAGGGGATCCCGGCTACACCTTC.

CDR3 sequence: CASSLVGPDMNTEAFF. The CDR3 DNA follows: TGTGCCAGCAGTTTGGTGGGCCCAGACATGAACACTGAAGCTTTCTTT. The chain joins TRBV28 to TRBJ1-1; D is unresolved. Germline V gene sequence: CDR1 MDHEN, CDR2 SYDVKM. This CDR3 has 16 residues. Trimming took 3 bases from V and 0 from J, leaving 14 bases between them. The complete variable domain, with remaining parts taken from reference TRBV28 and TRBJ1-1, reads DVKVTQSSRYLVKRTGEKVFLECVQDMDHENMFWYRQDPGLGLRLIYFSYDVKMKEKGDIPEGYSVSREKKERFSLILESASTNQTSMYLCASSLVGPDMNTEAFFGQGTRLTVV.

The chain couples TRBV7-3 to TRBJ2-1; TRBD2 matches 7 bases. Germline V gene sequence: CDR1 SGHTA, CDR2 FQGTGA. The CDR3 is made up of 15 amino acids. V dropped 5 bases and J dropped 3; count of bases not matched to a gene: 7. CDR3 protein: CASSPSLAVYNEQFF. The CDR3 DNA sequence: TGTGCCAGCAGCCCAAGTCTAGCGGTCTACAATGAGCAGTTCTTC.

The chain is built from TRBV28 and TRBJ2-6; 7 bases align to TRBD2. V lost 4 bases and J lost 5; bases outside the gene matches: 14. This CDR3 comprises 18 residues. Germline V gene lookup returns CDR1 MDHEN and CDR2 SYDVKM. The CDR3, as DNA: TGTGCCAGCAGTTCCACCGCCTGGGGGGGGATTCGGGCCAACGTCCTGACTTTC. Protein: CASSSTAWGGIRANVLTF.

The chain has TRBV7-2 and TRBJ2-2; D gene ambiguous. Germline V CDR1 and CDR2: SGHTA, FQGNSA. Between the trimmed V and J ends, which lost 0 bases and 3 bases, there was a span of 11 bases. The CDR3 spans 16 residues. CDR3 sequence: CASSLALAGYTGELFF. In nucleotides, the CDR3 is TGTGCCAGCAGCTTAGCTTTGGCAGGATACACCGGGGAGCTGTTTTTT.

This rearrangement joins TRBV28 to TRBJ1-1; no definite D call. CDR1 and CDR2 from the germline V gene are MDHEN and SYDVKM. This CDR3 has 12 amino acids. V was pared by 3 bases and J by 3 bases, with 5 bases between. Written as DNA, the CDR3 is TGTGCCAGCAGTTTGCAGGACACTGAAGCTTTCTTT. It translates to CASSLQDTEAFF.

The chain links TRBV5-1 to TRBJ2-7; 8 nucleotides match TRBD2. CDR3 size: 15 residues. Germline V gene sequence: CDR1 SGHRS, CDR2 YFSETQ. The V gene end was trimmed by 4 bases and the J gene end by 6 bases; junction bases not matched to a gene: 12. The CDR3 nucleotides read TGCGCCAGCAGCCACGGACGGGGGGGAACTTTCGAGCAGTACTTC. Protein: CASSHGRGGTFEQYF.

The V and J genes are TRBV27 and TRBJ2-1; 10 bases fit TRBD1. V gave up 6 bases and J gave up 7 bases; unmatched junction bases: 3. Looked up from germline, CDR1 is MNHEY and CDR2 is SMNVEV (reference sequence). The CDR3 sequence is 13 residues long. The CDR3 nucleotides read TGTGCCAGCAGACGGACAGGGGGTAATGAGCAGTTCTTC. This gives the protein CASRRTGGNEQFF.

V is TRBV29-1 and J is TRBJ1-1; a weak D match, TRBD1 (6 bases). Germline CDR1 SQVTM, CDR2 ANQGSEA. This CDR3 is 13 amino acids long. With 4 bases removed from V and 5 bases from J, the gap between germline ends came to 14 bases. CDR3 region: CSVVPQGRTEAFF. The DNA of the CDR3 is TGCAGCGTTGTGCCACAGGGTCGGACTGAAGCTTTCTTT.

This chain joins TRBV18 and TRBJ2-7; 7 positions match TRBD2. The CDR3 has 13 residues. In germline, CDR1 is KGHSH, CDR2 LQKENI. Trimming cost V 8 bases and J 1 base; bases outside gene matches: 5. This CDR3 is CASAGTNSYEQYF. The CDR3 DNA reads as TGTGCCAGCGCCGGGACTAATTCCTACGAGCAGTACTTC. Full variable domain (outside the CDR3, taken from reference TRBV18 and TRBJ2-7): NAGVMQNPRHLVRRRGQEARLRCSPMKGHSHVYWYRQLPEEGLKFMVYLQKENIIDESGMPKERFSAEFPKEGPSILRIQQVVRGDSAAYFCASAGTNSYEQYFGPGTRLTVT.

The chain carries TRBV2 and TRBJ2-1; D is ambiguous. The V end was cut by 1 base, the J end by 12 bases, with 10 bases between. This CDR3 is built from 12 residues. Germline CDR1 is SNHLY and CDR2 is FYNNEI. CDR3 protein: CASSEGASVQFF. The CDR3 bases are TGTGCCAGCAGTGAAGGAGCATCGGTGCAGTTCTTC.

The V and J genes are TRBV6-4 and TRBJ1-2; a weak D match, TRBD1 (6 bases). V was pared by 0 bases and J by 7 bases, with 9 bases between. Germline V lookup: CDR1 MRHNA, CDR2 SNTAGT. The CDR3 covers 13 residues. CDR3 sequence (DNA): TGTGCCAGCAGTGACTCGATAGGGGGTGGCTACACCTTC. It codes for CASSDSIGGGYTF.

The CDR3 coding sequence is TGTGCCAGCAGCCTGGCTCACCTAGAGGGTGAAGCTTTCTTT. Protein: CASSLAHLEGEAFF. The chain recombines TRBV11-1 with TRBJ1-1; the D is unclear. The germline gives CDR1 SGHAT, CDR2 FQDESV (reference sequence). Trimming took 5 bases from V and 7 from J, leaving 17 bases between them. The length of the CDR3 is 14 residues.

This chain links TRBV2 with TRBJ2-5, with 11 bases that match TRBD2. This CDR3 has 14 amino acids. V shed 5 bases, J shed 4 bases, and the junction held 3 bases outside the gene matches. Germline V gene lookup returns CDR1 SNHLY and CDR2 FYNNEI. CDR3 nucleotides: TGTGCCAGCAGTCCACTAGCGGGAGTAGAGACCCAGTACTTC. Translated, it gives CASSPLAGVETQYF.

The rearrangement uses TRBV14 and TRBJ1-2; D gene uncertain. CDR3 length equals 13 residues. Germline V gives CDR1 SGHDN, CDR2 FVKESK. V lost 0 bases to trimming and J lost 5 bases, with 7 bases between them. The CDR3 region has the DNA TGTGCCAGCAGCCAAGACAGTTTTTATGGCTACACCTTC. Its translation is CASSQDSFYGYTF.

The chain carries TRBV15 and TRBJ2-7; no clear D. The V gene's germline CDR1 is LNHNV and CDR2 YYDKDF (reference sequence). The CDR3 sequence is 11 residues long. V lost 6 bases, J lost 11 bases, and 14 bases lay in between. The CDR3 sequence is CATSAGRVEYF. Here the CDR3 DNA reads TGTGCCACCAGTGCAGGTCGCGTGGAGTACTTC. Full variable domain (rest looked up from reference TRBV15 and TRBJ2-7): DAMVIQNPRYQVTQFGKPVTLSCSQTLNHNVMYWYQQKSSQAPKLLFHYYDKDFNNEADTPDNFQSRRPNTSFCFLDIRSPGLGDTAMYLCATSAGRVEYFGPGTRLTVT.

This clone has only a few counts. V is TRBV2 and J is TRBJ1-5; D unresolved. In germline, CDR1 is SNHLY, CDR2 FYNNEI. The V and J ends lost 6 bases and 4 bases respectively, with 13 bases between them. This CDR3 region has 14 residues. CDR3 sequence: CASSLERGNQPQHF. In DNA form, the CDR3 reads TGTGCCAGCAGCCTGGAAAGAGGGAATCAGCCCCAGCATTTT.

The V and J genes are TRBV6-1 and TRBJ2-7; 8 positions agree with TRBD1. Germline lookup yields CDR1 MNHNS and CDR2 SASEGT. This CDR3 contains 14 residues. V lost 5 bases and J lost 4; bases outside the gene matches: 7. Here the CDR3 DNA reads TGTGCCAGCAGTTTGACAGGGGACGGGTACGAGCAGTACTTC. Translating it yields CASSLTGDGYEQYF.